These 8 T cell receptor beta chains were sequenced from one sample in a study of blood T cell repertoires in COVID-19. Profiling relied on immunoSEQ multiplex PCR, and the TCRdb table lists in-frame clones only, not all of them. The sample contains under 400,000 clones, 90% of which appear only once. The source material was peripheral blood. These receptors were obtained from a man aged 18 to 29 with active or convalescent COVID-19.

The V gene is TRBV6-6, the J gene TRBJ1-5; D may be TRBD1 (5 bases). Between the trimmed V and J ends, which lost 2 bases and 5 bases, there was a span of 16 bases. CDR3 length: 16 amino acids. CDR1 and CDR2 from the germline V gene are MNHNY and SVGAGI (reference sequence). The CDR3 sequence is CASSYAPLRGDQPQHF. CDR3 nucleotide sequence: TGTGCCAGCAGTTACGCTCCACTCCGGGGGGATCAGCCCCAGCATTTT.

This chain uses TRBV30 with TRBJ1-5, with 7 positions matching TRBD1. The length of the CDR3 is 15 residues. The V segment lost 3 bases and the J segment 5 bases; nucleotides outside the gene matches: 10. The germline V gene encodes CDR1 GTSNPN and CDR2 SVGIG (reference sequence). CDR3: CAWRPPTGNHQPQHF. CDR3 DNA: TGTGCCTGGAGGCCACCGACAGGGAACCATCAGCCCCAGCATTTT.

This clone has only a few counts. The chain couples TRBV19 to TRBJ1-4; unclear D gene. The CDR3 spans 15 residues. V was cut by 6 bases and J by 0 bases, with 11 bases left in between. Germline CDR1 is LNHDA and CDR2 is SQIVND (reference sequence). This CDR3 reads CASRPPGPTNEKLFF. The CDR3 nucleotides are TGTGCCAGTAGGCCTCCCGGTCCAACTAATGAAAAACTGTTTTTT.

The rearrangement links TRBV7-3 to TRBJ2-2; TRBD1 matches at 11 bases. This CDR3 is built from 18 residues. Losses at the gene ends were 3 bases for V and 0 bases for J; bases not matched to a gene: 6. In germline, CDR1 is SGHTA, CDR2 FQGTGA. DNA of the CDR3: TGTGCCAGCAGCTTTCCGGGACAGGGGGTAGCGAACACCGGGGAGCTGTTTTTT. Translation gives CASSFPGQGVANTGELFF.

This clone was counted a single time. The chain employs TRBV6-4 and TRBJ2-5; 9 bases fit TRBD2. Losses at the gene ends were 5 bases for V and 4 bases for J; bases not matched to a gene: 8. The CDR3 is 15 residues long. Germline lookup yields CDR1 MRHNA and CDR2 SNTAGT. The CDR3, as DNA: TGTGCCAGCAGTCCCGTAGCGGGGGTGGGAGAGACCCAGTACTTC. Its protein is CASSPVAGVGETQYF.

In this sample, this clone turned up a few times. The CDR3 DNA sequence: TGTGCCAGCAGCCCAAGTCTCGGGGGGGGCACTGAAGCTTTCTTT. Translation: CASSPSLGGGTEAFF. J is TRBJ1-1 and V is TRBV3-1 (or the pseudogene TRBV3-2); D possibly corresponds to TRBD1 (5 bases). Germline CDR1 and CDR2: LGHDT and YNNKEL (reference sequence). V lost 4 bases, J lost 4 bases, and 16 bases lay in between. CDR3 length: 15 residues.

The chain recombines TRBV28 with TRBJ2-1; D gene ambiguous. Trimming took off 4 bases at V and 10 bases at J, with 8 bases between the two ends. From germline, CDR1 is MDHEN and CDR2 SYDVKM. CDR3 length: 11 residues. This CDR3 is CASSSLEEQFF. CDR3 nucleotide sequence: TGTGCCAGCAGTTCATTAGAGGAGCAGTTCTTC.

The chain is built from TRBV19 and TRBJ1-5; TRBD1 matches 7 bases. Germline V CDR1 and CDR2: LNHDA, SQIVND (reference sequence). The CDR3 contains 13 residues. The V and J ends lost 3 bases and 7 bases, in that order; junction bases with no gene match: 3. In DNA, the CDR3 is TGTGCCAGTAGTATCCAGGGACAGCAGCCCCAGCATTTT. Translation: CASSIQGQQPQHF.